This T cell receptor beta chain was obtained from a study of a mutant IDH1 vaccine in newly diagnosed glioma (dated by TCRdb to the early 2020s). General notes on the study: Vaccination started 4-6 weeks after radiotherapy alone, or was given together with temozolomide cycles in the groups whose treatment included chemotherapy. Of the approximately 33 treated patients, roughly 60% were male and about 40% were female, and the mean age was around 40 years. Prior to enrollment, standard therapy consisting of radiotherapy alone, temozolomide alone, or radiochemotherapy with temozolomide had been administered to patients, with the combination being received by most patients. The week-35 safety follow-up was designated visit V12, and the week-47 end of study was designated visit V13. Peripheral blood samples were drawn at six visits, namely V03 (baseline), V05, V07, V10, V12 and V13. For exploratory analyses, under 30 treated patients had longitudinal TCRB deep sequencing done wherever samples were available. Overall results and qualifications from the work: Immune responses induced by the vaccine were seen in roughly 95% of patients across multiple MHC alleles. No apparent relationship was observed between pseudoprogression and alterations in the top peripheral T cell clonotypes detected by TCRB sequencing. PBMC samples for TCRB deep sequencing were selected based on availability. The authors noted that analyses of patient blood samples could not be reproduced because of sample limitations.

The method behind the library was the immunoSEQ multiplex PCR assay. The hsTCRB Kit was used according to the manufacturer's protocol to amplify rearranged TCR beta chain sequences. Sequencing of TCRB libraries was carried out on an Illumina MiSeq. Regarding the original processing steps: The proprietary platform of the kit vendor was used for demultiplexing, trimming and gene mapping. TCRdb holds this immuneACCESS table with in-frame rearrangements only. Some clones are missing; in checked studies, unresolved V genes explain under half, and the rest has no known cause. D and trimming were read from the DNA, whereas the V and J calls and clone size are those reported in that table. The sample contains around 84,000 clones, approximately 75% of them found a single time. The ten largest clonotypes hold 4% to 5.5% of the sample. The CDR3 runs 18 amino acids, cysteine and phenylalanine included. The sequence is cut down to CDR3 DNA, 54 bases in frame from base 1. Based on the germline V gene, the CDR1 and CDR2 sequences are SGHAT and FQNNGV. The germline V and J ends show losses of 0 bases and 6 bases respectively, and no gene match explains 11 bases of the junction.

The time point label corresponds to: week 47, end of study. Every vaccine dose consisted of 300 ug of a 20-mer mutant IDH1 peptide in Montanide, administered subcutaneously together with topical imiquimod. Patients received eight vaccinations in weeks 1, 3, 5, 7, 11, 15, 19 and 23, corresponding to visits V03 through V10. Newly diagnosed WHO grade 3 or 4 IDH1-mutant astrocytomas showing loss of nuclear ATRX were present in the donors. The samples were drawn from NOA16, a multicentre, single-arm, open-label phase I trial in Germany that tested a mutant IDH1 peptide vaccine in humans for the first time. Genomic DNA for TCRB sequencing was extracted from EDTA blood using the DNeasy Blood and Tissue Kit. Turning to this clone: The antigen it recognizes is unknown. One base away there is no much larger clone; base qualities are not given.

The rearranged chain carries TRBV11-2 and TRBJ1-6, with 7 junctional bases fitting TRBD1. This receptor was obtained from a man aged 35 to 55 with glioma. The input for sequencing was PBMCs, taken from a glioma patient whose treatment included an IDH1 peptide vaccine. In nucleotides, the sequence is TGTGCCAGCAGCTTAGATCACACAGGGGCGAGCCGTAATTCACCCCTCCACTTT. Translation gives CASSLDHTGASRNSPLHF.